This record covers a single TCR beta chain. The table lists this clone with a few counts. There is no known antigen for this receptor. Base-call qualities are not available, and no considerably larger clone is one nucleotide away. The donors were healthy, HIV-negative adults with no recently reported acute infections or vaccinations. All donors were Caucasian adults living in Nashville, Tennessee, USA. CD4+ T cells were enriched through magnetic negative selection, after which naive cells were positively selected on CD45RA and the remaining negative fraction served as the memory subset. After blood collection by leukapheresis, PBMCs were isolated using Ficoll-Histopaque density gradient centrifugation and then cryopreserved in the vapor phase of liquid nitrogen. Analytical flow cytometry was used to check the purity and quantity of every magnetically sorted T cell population. Genomic DNA was isolated from each sorted fraction and quantified by UV absorbance on a Nanodrop 2000c.

Including the terminal cysteine and phenylalanine, the CDR3 comprises 14 residues. Kept here is only the CDR3 DNA, which spans 42 bases and is read in frame from base 1. V drops 3 bases and J drops 4 bases, leaving 12 bases in between. The germline V gene encodes CDR1 SNHLY and CDR2 FYNNEI. This sample was taken from a study of shared clonotypes between healthy human individuals (dated by TCRdb to the early 2020s). For the wider study: The cohort included three men and a couple of women between 18 and 49 years of age. For each donor, CD4 naive and CD4 memory were each run on three plates, CD8 naive on two plates, and CD8 memory on one plate. The study deeply sequenced blood TCR repertoires of roughly five healthy adults to estimate repertoire size and the extent of clonotype sharing between individuals. Different laboratories and diverse techniques were used to prepare libraries and sequence TCR repertoires, to increase sequencing depth and limit assay-specific biases. Per donor, leukapheresis produced somewhere between about 0.9 and 9.5 billion PBMCs. Study-level results and caveats: Because the study included a small number of donors, the genetic and exposure-history diversity represented was limited. Even with the large sequencing depth, rarefaction of the sorted-subset datasets indicated that sequencing was incomplete. Clonotypes shared by all four sorted-subset donors showed higher generation probabilities than non-shared clonotypes. When four donors were compared, the shared fraction of clonotypes was around 5% for naive CD4, roughly 3.4% for naive CD8, 2% to 2.5% for memory CD4, and roughly 0.43% for memory CD8. Sampling was limited to blood, and TCR repertoires in tissue likely differ from TCR repertoires in blood. Pairwise subsampling led to the expectation that sequencing depth would affect the degree of clonotype sharing among donors. Naive subsets generally had larger estimated clonotype richness than memory subsets did.

Using the deep immunoSEQ assay, multiplex PCR amplified TCR CDR3 regions from genomic DNA. Extracted genomic DNA from each cell subset was spread evenly across all wells of several immunoSEQ 96-well plates, with each plate serving as a replicate. For sorted subsets, around 200 ng genomic DNA, equal to tens of thousands of T cell genomes, was loaded into each replicate PCR. Purified libraries were measured with a Qubit 3.0 fluorometer, size-checked on a Bioanalyzer 2100, and measured again with the KAPA Library Quantification kit. Every immunoSEQ 96-well plate was sequenced on a separate single-read 150-cycle Illumina NextSeq 550 flow cell. The published analysis was carried out like this. Because only junctional sequences without quality scores were contained in the immunoSEQ output, filtering matching that applied to full-length reads could not be performed. Sequences were annotated with PyIR, a Python wrapper for IgBLAST v1.9, using IMGT germline references to assign V/J genes and CDR3. Any read was removed if the V/J assignment was weak (E-value above 1e-6), the CDR3 was missing, or the read contained stop codons, out-of-frame junctions, or ambiguous translated residues. A V3J clonotype was defined by an identical inferred V gene, J gene, and CDR3 amino acid sequence. The percentage overlap between two repertoires was calculated by dividing the number of shared unique clonotypes by the size of the smaller repertoire. Repertoire richness was assessed with RTK rarefaction, the Chao1 estimator, and Recon v2.1 estimates of unobserved clonotypes. For all TCRbeta clonotypes obtained by the gDNA method from a few donors, generation probabilities were computed with OLGA. This immuneACCESS table, as held by TCRdb, lists in-frame sequences with V and J called but not all clones. Of the missing ones, under half trace to an unresolved V gene in checked studies; the others have no known cause. That table furnishes V, J and clone size, whereas the DNA furnished D and trimming. In all, the sample holds about 990,000 clones, and approximately 78% of those were seen once. The ten largest clones take up 0.6% to 0.75% of the sample.

The chain is made from TRBV2 and TRBJ1-2; D gene: possibly TRBD1, on 6 matching bases. Sequencing used memory CD4+ T cells from PBMCs. The sample's cell subset or site label is to be understood as: CD45RA-negative fraction. This receptor was taken from a man aged 18 to 29 in good health. Some clones in this sample may be carry-over from other donors' samples. The DNA sequence is TGTGCCAGCAGTGAGGGGGGCGGAGCCTATGGCTACACCTTC. The encoded protein is CASSEGGGAYGYTF.